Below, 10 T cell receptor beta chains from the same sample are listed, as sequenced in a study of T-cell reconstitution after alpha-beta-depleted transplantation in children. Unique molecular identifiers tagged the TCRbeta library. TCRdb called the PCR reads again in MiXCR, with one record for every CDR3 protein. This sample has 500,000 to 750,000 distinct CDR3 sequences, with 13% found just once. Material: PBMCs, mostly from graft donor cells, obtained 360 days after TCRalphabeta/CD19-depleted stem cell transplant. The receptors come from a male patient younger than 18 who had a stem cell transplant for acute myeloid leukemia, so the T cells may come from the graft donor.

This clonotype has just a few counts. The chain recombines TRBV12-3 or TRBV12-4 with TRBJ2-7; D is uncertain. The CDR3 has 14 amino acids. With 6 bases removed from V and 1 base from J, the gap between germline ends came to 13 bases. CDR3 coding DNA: TGTGCCAGCAGCACCTACAGCATTTCCTACGAGCAGTACTTC. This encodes CASSTYSISYEQYF.

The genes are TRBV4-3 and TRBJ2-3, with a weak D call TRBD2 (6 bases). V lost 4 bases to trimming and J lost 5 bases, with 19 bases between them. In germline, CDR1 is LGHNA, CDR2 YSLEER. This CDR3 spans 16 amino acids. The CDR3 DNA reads TGCGCCAGCAGCCCGCGGACTATTCCCCCGATAGATACGCAGTATTTT. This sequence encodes CASSPRTIPPIDTQYF.

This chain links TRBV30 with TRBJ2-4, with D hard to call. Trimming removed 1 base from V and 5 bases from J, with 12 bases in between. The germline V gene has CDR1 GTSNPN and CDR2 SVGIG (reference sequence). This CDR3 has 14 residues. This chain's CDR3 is CAWSGSRPENIQYF. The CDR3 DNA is TGTGCCTGGAGTGGCTCTCGCCCCGAAAACATTCAGTACTTC.

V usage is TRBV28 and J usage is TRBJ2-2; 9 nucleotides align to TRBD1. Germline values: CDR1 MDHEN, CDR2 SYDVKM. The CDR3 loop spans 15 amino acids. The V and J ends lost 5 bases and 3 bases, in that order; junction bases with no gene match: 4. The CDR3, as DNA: TGTGCCAGCAGTCTCCGGGACAGGGACACCGGGGAGCTGTTTTTT. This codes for CASSLRDRDTGELFF.

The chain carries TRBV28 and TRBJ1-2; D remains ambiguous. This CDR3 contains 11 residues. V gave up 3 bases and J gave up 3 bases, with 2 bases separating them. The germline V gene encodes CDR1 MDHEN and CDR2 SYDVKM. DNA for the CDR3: TGTGCCAGCAGTTTCTACTATGGCTACACCTTC. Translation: CASSFYYGYTF.

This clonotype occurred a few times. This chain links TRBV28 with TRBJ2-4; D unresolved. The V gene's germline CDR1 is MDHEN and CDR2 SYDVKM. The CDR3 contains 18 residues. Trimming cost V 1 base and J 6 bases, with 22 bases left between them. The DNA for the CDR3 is TGTGCCAGCAGTTTATTGCAGATAAGGCCCGGACCCCGAAACATTCAGTACTTC. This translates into CASSLLQIRPGPRNIQYF.

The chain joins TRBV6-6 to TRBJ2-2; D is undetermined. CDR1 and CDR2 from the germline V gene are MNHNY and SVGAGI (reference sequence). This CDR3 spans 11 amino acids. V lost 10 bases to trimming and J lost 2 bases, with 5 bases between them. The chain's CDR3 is CATDNTGELFF. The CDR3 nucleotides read TGTGCCACCGATAACACCGGGGAGCTGTTTTTT.

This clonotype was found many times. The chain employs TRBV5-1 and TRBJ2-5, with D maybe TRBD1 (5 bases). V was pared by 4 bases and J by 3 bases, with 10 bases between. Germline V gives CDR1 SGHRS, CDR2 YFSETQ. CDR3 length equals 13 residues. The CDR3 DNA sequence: TGCGCCAGCAGCAGATCAGGGAAAGAGACCCAGTACTTC. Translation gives CASSRSGKETQYF.

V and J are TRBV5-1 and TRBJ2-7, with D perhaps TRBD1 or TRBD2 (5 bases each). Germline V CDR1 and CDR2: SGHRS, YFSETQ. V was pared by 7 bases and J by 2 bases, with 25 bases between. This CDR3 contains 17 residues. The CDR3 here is CASGLSLSGTDTYEQYF. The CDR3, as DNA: TGCGCCAGCGGCCTCTCCCTTTCCGGGACGGACACCTACGAGCAGTACTTC.

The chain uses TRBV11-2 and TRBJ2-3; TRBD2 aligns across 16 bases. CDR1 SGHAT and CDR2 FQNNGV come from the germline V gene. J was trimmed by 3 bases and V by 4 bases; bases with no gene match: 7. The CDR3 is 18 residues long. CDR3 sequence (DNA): TGTGCCAGCAGCTCACAGGGGACTAGCGGGAGGGGAACAGATACGCAGTATTTT. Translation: CASSSQGTSGRGTDTQYF.